A single count supports the clone carrying this T cell receptor (beta chain). This sample is part of a study of cytotoxic CD8 clonotypes in ibrutinib-treated CLL. Study overall: Across the patients, about a dozen were relapsed/refractory, about 15 treatment-naive and approximately 18 IGHV unmutated.

Investigators sought sequencing depths of between 1 in 200,000 and 1 in 1 million T cells. The table came from immunoSEQ multiplex PCR; TCRdb's copy has only in-frame clones and leaves some out. The repertoire holds about 68,000 clones, with about two thirds as singletons. PBMCs were cryopreserved, and around 1.9 micrograms of genomic DNA from them went into TCR beta libraries. The clonotype originates from a human donor with chronic lymphocytic leukemia. The specimen was PBMCs, collected after 12 months of ibrutinib treatment.

In DNA, the CDR3 is TGTGCCAGCAGCCGACGGGGGATTCAGTACTTC. Protein sequence: CASSRRGIQYF. The chain carries TRBV6-5 and TRBJ2-4; a possible D gene is TRBD2 (6 bases). Germline V gene sequence: CDR1 MNHEY, CDR2 SVGAGI. The CDR3 is made up of 11 amino acids. Deletions cut 6 bases from V and 10 bases from J, with 10 bases between.